This entry is about one T cell receptor beta chain. The target of this receptor is not known. There are no base qualities to consult, and no much larger clone falls within one base. The sample originates from a study of blood T cell repertoires in COVID-19 (TCRdb year 2020). For the wider study: Collaborator samples came from the United States, Italy and Spain and covered acute and convalescent phases of COVID-19. The prospective study material was composed of cDNA or gDNA derived from T cells, B-cell-depleted T cells, or PBMCs. The dataset comprised deeply sampled blood TCRbeta repertoires from subjects exposed to, actively infected with, or recovered from COVID-19. The repertoires were made available in a free public database intended to serve as a resource for research on the immune response to SARS-CoV-2. The samples were drawn from two sources: the first 160 participants of the ongoing ImmuneRACE study, and 1,254 subjects contributed by 6 global collaborators. Sample metadata almost always included a de-identified subject ID, COVID-19 status, age in years and sex. Where available, HLA class I and class II types were obtained from metadata supplied by the sample provider rather than from assay-based typing.

The collaborating institutions used their own protocols to collect whole blood in K2EDTA tubes. For TCRbeta analysis, collaborators shipped samples as frozen whole blood, isolated PBMCs, or DNA extracted from either of those sample types. The CDR3 starts with the cysteine, ends with the phenylalanine, and has 14 residues. Kept here is only the CDR3 DNA, which spans 42 bases and is read in frame from base 1. From the germline V gene (reference sequence), CDR1 is LGHDT and CDR2 is YNNKEL. V is cut back by 5 bases and J by 9 bases, with 6 bases in the junction unmatched. TCRbeta CDR3 regions were amplified from genomic DNA using the immunoSEQ Assay, a bias-controlled multiplex PCR. In the paper's pipeline: Within the assay, amplification of reference gene primers was used to estimate how many nucleated cells each sample contained. To quantify the absolute abundance of each unique TCRbeta CDR3 rearrangement, sequence reads were collapsed and filtered. For each sample, productive Simpson clonality was calculated by taking the square root of Simpson's diversity index across productive rearrangements. What TCRdb holds here is the immuneACCESS table cut down to in-frame rearrangements. Part of the clones is not present; checked against another copy, under half of the missing clones reflect an unresolved V gene, and the others are unexplained. V and J calls and clone size follow that table, whereas D and trimming were derived from the DNA. A total of approximately 76,000 clones appear in this sample, more than 70% of them only once. In total, the top ten clones hold 35% to 40% of the sample.

The research as a whole found: How much clinical and demographic metadata was included differed by source and by participant, and the metadata was provided uncurated.

The V and J genes are TRBV3-1 (or the pseudogene TRBV3-2) and TRBJ2-4; the junction holds 11 bases that match TRBD2. The clonotype comes from a woman over 75 with active or convalescent COVID-19. Sequenced: peripheral blood. The DNA sequence follows: TGTGCCAGCAGCGTTGGAACTAGCGGGGGCATTCAGTACTTC. Its amino acids are CASSVGTSGGIQYF.